These T cell receptor beta chains were read from a single sample in a study of blood T cell repertoires in COVID-19. Using immunoSEQ multiplex PCR, the repertoire was profiled, and TCRdb retains in-frame clones only, with some absent. The sample lists roughly 70,000 clones, roughly 89% occurring once. The material sequenced was peripheral blood. The receptors come from a woman aged 45-65 years with active COVID-19. The CDR3 runs from the conserved cysteine through the conserved F or W. Fields, in order: D gene, J gene, V gene, clone size, CDR3 DNA, CDR3 protein. D genes are given only for firm matches. Size is stated for part of the rows, as once, few or many counts, or as a class when the clone is expanded.

D: TRBD2; J: TRBJ2-2; V: TRBV27; size: .; DNA: TGTGCCAGCAGCCGGGTTCGAGCGGGAGCTACCGGGGAGCTGTTTTTT; CDR3: CASSRVRAGATGELFF
D: .; J: TRBJ2-1; V: TRBV7-9; size: once; DNA: TGTGCCAGCAGCTTAGTGCCGGGACTGGGGCGCTACAATGAGCAGTTCTTC; CDR3: CASSLVPGLGRYNEQFF
D: TRBD2; J: TRBJ2-3; V: TRBV5-6; size: once; DNA: TGTGCCAGCAGCTTGGATACGGGAGGGTCCAGAGATACGCAGTATTTT; CDR3: CASSLDTGGSRDTQYF
D: TRBD2; J: TRBJ2-3; V: TRBV3-1/TRBV3-2; size: .; DNA: TGTGCCAGCAGCCTAGGGACTAGCGGGAGAGTATATACGCAGTATTTT; CDR3: CASSLGTSGRVYTQYF
D: .; J: TRBJ1-6; V: TRBV6-5; size: .; DNA: TGTGCCAGCAGTTACGTCCCTGGACAGACTAATTCACCCCTCCACTTT; CDR3: CASSYVPGQTNSPLHF
D: TRBD2; J: TRBJ2-3; V: TRBV7-9; size: .; DNA: TGTGCCAGCAGCCGGGATTTAGCGGGAACGGATACGCAGTATTTT; CDR3: CASSRDLAGTDTQYF
D: TRBD1; J: TRBJ2-3; V: TRBV30; size: .; DNA: TGTGCCTGGAGAGATACAGGGGGTGTTCGGGATACGCAGTATTTT; CDR3: CAWRDTGGVRDTQYF
D: .; J: TRBJ1-2; V: TRBV18; size: .; DNA: TGTGCCAGCTCACCACCGGGGCCAAGAATTGGCTACACCTTC; CDR3: CASSPPGPRIGYTF
D: TRBD1; J: TRBJ2-7; V: TRBV5-1; size: .; DNA: TGCGCCAGCAGCTTTACAGGGGCATCCTACGAGCAGTACTTC; CDR3: CASSFTGASYEQYF
D: .; J: TRBJ2-7; V: TRBV5-1; size: .; DNA: TGCGCCAGCAGCCCGTCTGCGGTAACCTACGAGCAGTACTTC; CDR3: CASSPSAVTYEQYF
D: TRBD2; J: TRBJ2-7; V: TRBV3-1/TRBV3-2; size: .; DNA: TGTGCCAGCAGCCAAGAGAGTGCCCACGGGAGGTTTCCCTACGAGCAGTACTTC; CDR3: CASSQESAHGRFPYEQYF
D: TRBD1; J: TRBJ2-2; V: TRBV28; size: .; DNA: TGTGCCAGCAGCGCTCGAACAGGGGGCCGAACCGGGGAGCTGTTTTTT; CDR3: CASSARTGGRTGELFF
D: TRBD1; J: TRBJ2-5; V: TRBV19; size: .; DNA: TGTGCCAGTAGACCCCGGACAGGGGGCCAAGAGACCCAGTACTTC; CDR3: CASRPRTGGQETQYF
D: .; J: TRBJ2-7; V: TRBV9; size: .; DNA: TGTGCCAGCAGCCGACCTGGGGCCGGGACTGACAGCGAGCAGTACTTC; CDR3: CASSRPGAGTDSEQYF
D: TRBD2; J: TRBJ2-1; V: TRBV27; size: .; DNA: TGTGCCAGCAGCCTCGGGGGGTGGAATGAGCAGTTCTTC; CDR3: CASSLGGWNEQFF
D: .; J: TRBJ1-2; V: TRBV27; size: .; DNA: TGTGCCAGCGCCTTACAGGGACACTATGGCTACACCTTC; CDR3: CASALQGHYGYTF
D: TRBD1; J: TRBJ2-1; V: TRBV7-6; size: .; DNA: TGTGCCAGCAGCTTCGGACAGGGGGTAATCAATGAGCAGTTCTTC; CDR3: CASSFGQGVINEQFF
D: .; J: TRBJ2-3; V: TRBV9; size: .; DNA: TGTGCCAGCAGCGTAGGGCCAGCGGGCCTAGATACGCAGTATTTT; CDR3: CASSVGPAGLDTQYF
D: TRBD2; J: TRBJ2-3; V: TRBV11-3; size: .; DNA: TGTGCCAGCAGCCCGGGACTAGCGGGAGCTACAGATACGCAGTATTTT; CDR3: CASSPGLAGATDTQYF
D: .; J: TRBJ2-7; V: TRBV24-1; size: .; DNA: TGTGCCACCAGTGTCGGTACCTACGAGCAGTACTTC; CDR3: CATSVGTYEQYF
D: .; J: TRBJ2-1; V: TRBV30; size: .; DNA: TGTGCCTGCGCGAGCGGGTCCTACAATGAGCAGTTCTTC; CDR3: CACASGSYNEQFF
D: TRBD2; J: TRBJ2-1; V: TRBV9; size: .; DNA: TGTGCCAGCAGCTCTAGCGGAGGGACTTGGGGTGAGCAGTTCTTC; CDR3: CASSSSGGTWGEQFF
D: .; J: TRBJ2-7; V: TRBV5-1; size: .; DNA: TGCGCCAGCAGCTTGGCCGCTAGCGCCAGCGGCGAGCAGTACTTC; CDR3: CASSLAASASGEQYF
D: TRBD2; J: TRBJ2-7; V: TRBV6-5; size: .; DNA: TGTGCCAGCAACCCCCGGGGGGGAATCTACGAGCAGTACTTC; CDR3: CASNPRGGIYEQYF
D: .; J: TRBJ2-7; V: TRBV2; size: few; DNA: TGTGCCAGCAGTTCCGAGGGTTACGAGCAGTACTTC; CDR3: CASSSEGYEQYF
D: TRBD2; J: TRBJ2-1; V: TRBV5-1; size: .; DNA: TGCGCCAGCAGCCCGTGGGGACTAGCGTCGCTGAACTCCTACAATGAGCAGTTCTTC; CDR3: CASSPWGLASLNSYNEQFF
D: .; J: TRBJ2-1; V: TRBV28; size: once; DNA: TGTGCCAGCAGTCCGCGGGGCGGGACGTCCTACAATGAGCAGTTCTTC; CDR3: CASSPRGGTSYNEQFF
D: TRBD2; J: TRBJ2-3; V: TRBV16; size: .; DNA: TGTGCCAGCAGCCCGGGACTAGCGGGAGCTACTAGCACAGATACGCAGTATTTT; CDR3: CASSPGLAGATSTDTQYF
D: .; J: TRBJ2-5; V: TRBV2; size: .; DNA: TGTGCCAGCAGTGAAGAAGTCGGGGAGACCCAGTACTTC; CDR3: CASSEEVGETQYF
D: .; J: TRBJ2-1; V: TRBV5-1; size: .; DNA: TGCGCCAGCAGCTTCGGGAGCCCCAATGAGCAGTTCTTC; CDR3: CASSFGSPNEQFF
D: .; J: TRBJ1-1; V: TRBV5-1; size: .; DNA: TGCGCCAGCAGCAACTTACAGGGTAACACTGAAGCTTTCTTT; CDR3: CASSNLQGNTEAFF
D: .; J: TRBJ1-6; V: TRBV2; size: .; DNA: TGTGCCAGCAGCGTACAGACTTCACCCCTCCACTTT; CDR3: CASSVQTSPLHF
D: .; J: TRBJ2-7; V: TRBV2; size: few; DNA: TGTGCCAGCAGTGTGGGGGTCAGCGGGGAGCAGTACTTC; CDR3: CASSVGVSGEQYF
D: TRBD1; J: TRBJ1-2; V: TRBV5-1; size: .; DNA: TGCGCCAGCAGCCCGTCCGGGACAGGGAAAGCTAACTATGGCTACACCTTC; CDR3: CASSPSGTGKANYGYTF
D: TRBD2; J: TRBJ2-3; V: TRBV12-5; size: .; DNA: TGTGCTAGTGGCCCCTCCCGGGGGGGGGCGCGTGATACGCAGTATTTT; CDR3: CASGPSRGGARDTQYF
D: TRBD1; J: TRBJ2-5; V: TRBV10-2; size: .; DNA: TGCGCCACTAATGACAGGGCCCAAGAGACCCAGTACTTC; CDR3: CATNDRAQETQYF
D: .; J: TRBJ1-6; V: TRBV10-3; size: .; DNA: TGTGCCATCCAGCGGACAGAGGGTGAGGTACCCCTCCACTTT; CDR3: CAIQRTEGEVPLHF
D: .; J: TRBJ2-1; V: TRBV27; size: .; DNA: TGTGCCAGCAGTTTAGCCAGGGGATACAATGAGCAGTTCTTC; CDR3: CASSLARGYNEQFF
D: .; J: TRBJ1-1; V: TRBV27; size: .; DNA: TGTGCCAGCAGTAACGGGTTTGGGACTGAAGCTTTCTTT; CDR3: CASSNGFGTEAFF
D: TRBD1; J: TRBJ1-2; V: TRBV28; size: .; DNA: TGTGCCAGCAGTAGTCCGGGACAGGGTAACTATGGCTACACCTTC; CDR3: CASSSPGQGNYGYTF
D: TRBD1; J: TRBJ1-2; V: TRBV28; size: .; DNA: TGTGCCAGCAGTTTAGACGACAGGGTTGGTGGCTACACCTTC; CDR3: CASSLDDRVGGYTF